The count of the clone carrying this T cell receptor beta chain is one. This sample was taken from a study of long-term antiretroviral therapy in people with HIV. Survey-level resolution applied to immunoSEQ assay v3.0. The protocol was immunoSEQ multiplex PCR, while the TCRdb copy is restricted to in-frame clones and leaves out a portion. The sample carries about 48,000 clones, around 80% recorded once. Trimming removed 5 bases at V and 13 bases at J, with 12 bases between. Germline V gene sequence: CDR1 MNHEY, CDR2 SMNVEV (reference sequence). The CDR3 sequence is 11 residues long. The genes are TRBV27 and TRBJ2-1; D is possibly TRBD1 or TRBD2 (5 bases each). The receptor was isolated from a woman between 18 and 29 years old with HIV. Specimen: unsorted PBMCs, collected 0.8 years after starting antiretroviral therapy. The CDR3 sequence is CASSLGTVQFF. The CDR3 DNA sequence: TGTGCCAGCAGTCTCGGGACCGTACAGTTCTTC.